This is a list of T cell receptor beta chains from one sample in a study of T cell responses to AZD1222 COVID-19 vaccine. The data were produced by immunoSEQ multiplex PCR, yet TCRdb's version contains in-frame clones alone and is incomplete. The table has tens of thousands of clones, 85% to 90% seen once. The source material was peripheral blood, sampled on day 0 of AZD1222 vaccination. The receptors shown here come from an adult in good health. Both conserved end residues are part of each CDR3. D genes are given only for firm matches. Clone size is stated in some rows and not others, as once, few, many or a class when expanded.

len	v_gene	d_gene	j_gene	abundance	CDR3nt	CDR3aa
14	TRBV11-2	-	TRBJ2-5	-	TGTGCCAGCAGCTTAGGGCCTAGCCGAGAGACCCAGTACTTC	CASSLGPSRETQYF
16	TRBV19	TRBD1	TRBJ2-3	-	TGTGCCAGTAGTAGTCCGGGACAGGGGAGTGGAGATACGCAGTATTTT	CASSSPGQGSGDTQYF
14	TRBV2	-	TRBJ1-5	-	TGTGCCAGCAGTGAAGTAGGCACCATTCAGCCCCAGCATTTT	CASSEVGTIQPQHF
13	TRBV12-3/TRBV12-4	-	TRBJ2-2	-	TGTGCCACCAGCCCCGCGAACACCGGGGAGCTGTTTTTT	CATSPANTGELFF
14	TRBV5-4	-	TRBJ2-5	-	TGTGCCAGCAGCTACATCGGTGCCTACGAGACCCAGTACTTC	CASSYIGAYETQYF
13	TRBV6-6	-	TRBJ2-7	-	TGTGCCAGCAGTTATGGAGCCTCCTACGAGCAGTACTTC	CASSYGASYEQYF
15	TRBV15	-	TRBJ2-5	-	TGTGCCACCAGCAGAGATCTGGTTAGTTGGGAGACCCAGTACTTC	CATSRDLVSWETQYF
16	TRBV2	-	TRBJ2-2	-	TGTGCCAGCAGTGCCAGCCCGTGGGGGCAAGCCGGGGAGCTGTTTTTT	CASSASPWGQAGELFF
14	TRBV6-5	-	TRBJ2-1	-	TGTGCCAGCACTTTACCCGGGAAATACAATGAGCAGTTCTTC	CASTLPGKYNEQFF
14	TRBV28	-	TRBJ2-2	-	TGTGCCAGCAGTTTGGCAGCTAACACCGGGGAGCTGTTTTTT	CASSLAANTGELFF
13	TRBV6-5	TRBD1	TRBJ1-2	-	TGTGCCAGCAGGCGGACAGGGTTGAATGGCTACACCTTC	CASRRTGLNGYTF
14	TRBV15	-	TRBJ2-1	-	TGTGCCACCAGCAGAGATGGGGCATACAATGAGCAGTTCTTC	CATSRDGAYNEQFF
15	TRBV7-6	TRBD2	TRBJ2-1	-	TGTGCCAGCAGCTGGGGACTAGCGGGAGGGAATGAGCAGTTCTTC	CASSWGLAGGNEQFF
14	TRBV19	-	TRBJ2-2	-	TGTGCCAGTAGTCTGGGACCATACACCGGGGAGCTGTTTTTT	CASSLGPYTGELFF
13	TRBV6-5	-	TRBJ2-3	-	TGTGCCAGCAGTTACGTCCTCACAGATACGCAGTATTTT	CASSYVLTDTQYF
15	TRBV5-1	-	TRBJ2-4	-	TGCGCCAGCAGCTTGGATTCTGCGGGTATGGACATTCAGTACTTC	CASSLDSAGMDIQYF
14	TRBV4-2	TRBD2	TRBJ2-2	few	TGTGCCAGCAGCCCGGGACTAGACACCGGGGAGCTGTTTTTT	CASSPGLDTGELFF
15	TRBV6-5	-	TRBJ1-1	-	TGTGCCAGCAGCCCCGGACGGCGGGGGAACACTGAAGCTTTCTTT	CASSPGRRGNTEAFF
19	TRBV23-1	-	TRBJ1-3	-	TGCGCCAGCAGTCTTTGGCCCCAGAGGTCACCCTATCTTGGAAACACCATATATTTT	CASSLWPQRSPYLGNTIYF
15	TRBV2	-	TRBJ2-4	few	TGTGCCAGCAGTGAAGAAAGGGGCCAGAAAAACATTCAGTACTTC	CASSEERGQKNIQYF
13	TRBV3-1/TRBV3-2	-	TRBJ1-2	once	TGTGCCAGCAGCCAGGGTCCAGGGGATGGCTACACCTTC	CASSQGPGDGYTF
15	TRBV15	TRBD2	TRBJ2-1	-	TGTGCCACCAGCAGAGATCTAGCGGGAGCCAATGAGCAGTTCTTC	CATSRDLAGANEQFF
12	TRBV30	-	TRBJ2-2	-	TGTGCCTTCAGGGACAACACCGGGGAGCTGTTTTTT	CAFRDNTGELFF
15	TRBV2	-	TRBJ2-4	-	TGTGCCAGCAGGGGGGCTAAGGGAGGCAAAAACATTCAGTACTTC	CASRGAKGGKNIQYF
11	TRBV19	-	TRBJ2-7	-	TGTGCCACTCTCGAGGTCGGCGAGCAGTACTTC	CATLEVGEQYF
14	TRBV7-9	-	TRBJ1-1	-	TGTGCCAGCAGCTTAGGTCCGGCAGGGCGGGAAGCTTTCTTT	CASSLGPAGREAFF
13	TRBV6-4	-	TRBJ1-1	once	TGTGCCAGCAAGCAGGGTTTTAACACTGAAGCTTTCTTT	CASKQGFNTEAFF
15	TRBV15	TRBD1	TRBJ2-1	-	TGTGCCACCAGCCGACAAGACAGGGCCCCCAATGAGCAGTTCTTC	CATSRQDRAPNEQFF
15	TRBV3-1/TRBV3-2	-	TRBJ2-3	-	TGTGCCAGCAGCCAAGACCCAGGTATCACAGATACGCAGTATTTT	CASSQDPGITDTQYF
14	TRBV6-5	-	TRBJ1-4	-	TGTGCCAGCAGTTTACGGAGGTTAGGTGAAAAACTGTTTTTT	CASSLRRLGEKLFF
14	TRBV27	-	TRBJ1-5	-	TGTGCCAGCAGTCCGGGGGGGGGTGTTCAGCCCCAGCATTTT	CASSPGGGVQPQHF
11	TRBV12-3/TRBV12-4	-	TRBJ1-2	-	TGCGCGACCTTGGGGATCTATGGCTACACCTTC	CATLGIYGYTF
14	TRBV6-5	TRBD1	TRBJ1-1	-	TGTGCCAGCAGGGGACAGGGGGCCGTAACTGAAGCTTTCTTT	CASRGQGAVTEAFF
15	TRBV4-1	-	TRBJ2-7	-	TGCGCCAGCAGCCAAGAGGGGGCGGATTACTACGAGCAGTACTTC	CASSQEGADYYEQYF
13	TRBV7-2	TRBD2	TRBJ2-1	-	TGTGCCAGCAGGAGCGGGAGGGTGAATGAGCAGTTCTTC	CASRSGRVNEQFF
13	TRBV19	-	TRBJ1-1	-	TGTGCCAGTAGTCAGTGGGCATCCACTGAAGCTTTCTTT	CASSQWASTEAFF
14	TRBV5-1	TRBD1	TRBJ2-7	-	TGCGCCACCAGGGGCAGGGGGAAAACCTACGAGCAGTACTTC	CATRGRGKTYEQYF